This entry concerns a single TCR beta chain. Its antigen remains unidentified. The sample originates from a study of shared clonotypes between healthy human individuals. Study-wide results and caveats: The researchers took only blood, and tissue repertoires probably look different.

Produced via immunoSEQ multiplex PCR; TCRdb's table is partial and in-frame only. This sample has about 2.1 million clones, with 90% to 95% found just once. Positive CCR7 selection of CD45RO-negative cells yielded the naive CD8 cells, and terminally differentiated effector memory CD45RA+ cells were excluded. Germline CDR1 ENHRY, CDR2 SYGVKD. The CDR3 runs 17 residues. After removal of 2 bases from V and 1 base from J, the junction contained 8 bases not matched to a gene. Sequencing was performed on naive CD8+ T cells from PBMCs. The V gene is TRBV10-3, the J gene TRBJ2-3; TRBD1 agrees at 8 bases. This receptor was identified in a man in his late teens or twenties in good health. Some clones in this sample may be carry-over from other donors' samples. The CDR3 DNA reads as TGTGCCATCAGTGAGAGACTGGGACAGGCGCGCACAGATACGCAGTATTTT. Translating gives CAISERLGQARTDTQYF.